This T cell receptor beta chain is drawn from a study of cytomegalovirus exposure and HLA in healthy donors. General study findings and limits: Sequencing likely caused a cluster of highly shared sequence variants.

PCR amplification relied on 60 Vbeta primers (plus 13 Jbeta primers). The table came from immunoSEQ multiplex PCR; TCRdb's copy has only in-frame clones and leaves some out. The table has 100,000 to 150,000 clones, approximately 75% seen once. About this clone: Antigen unknown.

Trimming took 0 bases from V and 0 from J, leaving 12 bases between them. The CDR3 is 16 amino acids. Germline CDR1 KGHSH, CDR2 LQKENI. Specimen: PBMCs. V is TRBV18 and J is TRBJ2-7; the D gene is possibly TRBD1 (6 bases). The sequence was obtained from a middle-aged woman in good health and CMV-seropositive. The CDR3 nucleotides are TGTGCCAGCTCACCACCCCAGGGGCTGAGCTCCTACGAGCAGTACTTC. Its protein is CASSPPQGLSSYEQYF.